The 16 T cell receptor beta chains given below trace back to one sample, sequenced in a study of blood T cell repertoires in COVID-19. Some clones are missing from TCRdb's copy, which holds only in-frame ones; the method was immunoSEQ multiplex PCR. Counted here are 300,000 to 350,000 clones, almost 90% occurring once; the ten biggest clones make up 2.9%. Sequencing was carried out using peripheral blood. The origin of the receptors is a woman aged 25 to 45 with COVID-19, enrolled during active disease.

This clone was recorded only once. The V gene is TRBV5-6, the J gene TRBJ2-3, with D possibly TRBD2 on 5 matching bases. Germline V lookup: CDR1 SGHDT, CDR2 YYEEEE. Between the trimmed V and J ends, which lost 0 bases and 2 bases, there was a span of 10 bases. This CDR3 spans 15 amino acids. The CDR3 nucleotides are TGTGCCAGCAGCTTGGTGGTGGGAGCCACAGATACGCAGTATTTT. Its translation: CASSLVVGATDTQYF. The full variable domain, rest sourced from reference TRBV5-6 and TRBJ2-3, is DAGVTQSPTHLIKTRGQQVTLRCSPKSGHDTVSWYQQALGQGPQFIFQYYEEEERQRGNFPDRFSGHQFPNYSSELNVNALLLGDSALYLCASSLVVGATDTQYFGPGTRLTVL.

The CDR3 coding sequence is TGTGCCAGCAGTTATCGCGGGAGGAAAAACGAGCAGTACTTC. This translates into CASSYRGRKNEQYF. The chain employs TRBV6-5 and TRBJ2-7; TRBD2 aligns across 8 bases. Trimming removed 3 bases from V and 5 bases from J; junction bases left unmatched: 6. This CDR3 contains 14 residues. Germline lookup yields CDR1 MNHEY and CDR2 SVGAGI.

This chain uses TRBV14 with TRBJ2-5; 10 nucleotides align to TRBD1. The germline V gene encodes CDR1 SGHDN and CDR2 FVKESK. The CDR3 is 17 residues long. The V gene end was trimmed by 3 bases and the J gene end by 5 bases; junction bases not matched to a gene: 12. The CDR3 nucleotides are TGTGCCAGCAGCCAGAGACCTCGACAGGGGGCAGGGGAGACCCAGTACTTC. Translation: CASSQRPRQGAGETQYF.

The chain carries TRBV6-5 and TRBJ1-5; 8 positions agree with TRBD1. The CDR3 totals 14 residues. J gave up 5 bases and V 2 bases, and 2 bases lay outside the gene matches. From germline, CDR1 is MNHEY and CDR2 SVGAGI. The CDR3 DNA sequence: TGTGCCAGCAGTTACGACAGGGGATATCAGCCCCAGCATTTT. This encodes CASSYDRGYQPQHF.

Regarding this clone: In the same sample, other DNA sequences code for this CDR3. V gene TRBV5-1 combines with J gene TRBJ1-3; D is unclear. The ends were cut back, 0 bases at V and 0 bases at J, with 13 bases in the middle. The CDR3 is made up of 17 amino acids. CDR1 and CDR2 (germline): SGHRS, YFSETQ. For the CDR3, the DNA is TGCGCCAGCAGCTTGGCCTATGGAGGTTCCTCTGGAAACACCATATATTTT. This sequence encodes CASSLAYGGSSGNTIYF. Full variable domain (missing parts from reference TRBV5-1 and TRBJ1-3): KAGVTQTPRYLIKTRGQQVTLSCSPISGHRSVSWYQQTPGQGLQFLFEYFSETQRNKGNFPGRFSGRQFSNSRSEMNVSTLELGDSALYLCASSLAYGGSSGNTIYFGEGSWLTVV.

The chain has TRBV6-2 or TRBV6-3 and TRBJ1-1, with 7 bases identical to TRBD1. J gave up 9 bases and V 4 bases, and 5 bases lay outside the gene matches. The V gene's germline CDR1 is MNHEY and CDR2 SVGEGT. CDR3 length: 12 amino acids. The CDR3 is CASSWGQSKAFF. The CDR3 DNA reads as TGTGCCAGCAGTTGGGGACAGAGTAAAGCTTTCTTT.

The gene calls are TRBV27 and TRBJ2-5; maybe TRBD2 (7 bases). V gave up 0 bases and J gave up 3 bases, with 11 bases separating them. The CDR3 has 15 amino acids. Germline V gives CDR1 MNHEY, CDR2 SMNVEV (reference sequence). CDR3 amino acids: CASSLSGGGEETQYF. Written as DNA, the CDR3 is TGTGCCAGCAGTTTATCTGGGGGGGGCGAAGAGACCCAGTACTTC.

This clone occurred once. This chain joins TRBV7-8 and TRBJ2-7; D perhaps matches TRBD1 (6 bases). CDR1 is SGHVS, CDR2 FQNEAQ, per germline. The V gene lost 0 bases and the J gene lost 7 bases, with 28 bases spanning the gap. This CDR3 comprises 19 residues. The CDR3, as DNA: TGTGCCAGCAGCTTAGCTAGGGTGGGGCTAGCCTTCAGGGGAAGGGAGCAGTACTTC. Its translation is CASSLARVGLAFRGREQYF.

The gene calls are TRBV5-1 and TRBJ2-7, with 8 bases that match TRBD2. Germline lookup yields CDR1 SGHRS and CDR2 YFSETQ. V trimming: 1 base; J trimming: 5 bases; junction bases outside the gene matches: 11. This CDR3 has 16 amino acids. DNA for the CDR3: TGCGCCAGCAGCTTGTCGCTGACGGGAGGGTCTAACGAGCAGTACTTC. This translates into CASSLSLTGGSNEQYF.

As to this clone: Just one base apart from a much larger clone, this may be a read error. Other nucleotide sequences from this sample produce the same CDR3. J is TRBJ1-3 and V is TRBV3-1 (or the pseudogene TRBV3-2); D not certain. V was clipped by 0 bases and J by 0 bases, with 6 bases between them. Germline CDR1 reads LGHDT; CDR2 reads YNNKEL (reference sequence). CDR3 length equals 15 residues. Here the CDR3 reads CASSQDLSSGNTIYF. The CDR3, as DNA: TGTGCCAGCAGCCAAGATCTGAGCTCTGGAAACACCATATATTTT.

V and J are TRBV5-1 and TRBJ2-7, with 10 bases identical to TRBD2. CDR3 length equals 15 residues. Trimming cost V 4 bases and J 3 bases; bases outside gene matches: 7. CDR1 and CDR2 from the germline V gene are SGHRS and YFSETQ. For the CDR3, the DNA is TGCGCCAGCAGCCTGGCTAGCGGGGGACACTACGAGCAGTACTTC. Translation: CASSLASGGHYEQYF.

The V and J genes are TRBV11-1 and TRBJ2-1, with 11 bases fitting TRBD1. The V and J ends lost 5 bases and 4 bases, in that order; junction bases with no gene match: 7. The CDR3 covers 16 residues. CDR1 is SGHAT and CDR2 is FQDESV in the germline V gene (reference sequence). CDR3 nucleotide sequence: TGTGCCAGCAGCCGTTGGACAGGGGGCGTTTACAATGAGCAGTTCTTC. Translated, it gives CASSRWTGGVYNEQFF.

This clone has more than one count but fewer than ten. The chain recombines TRBV30 with TRBJ1-1; 7 nucleotides agree with TRBD1. The CDR3 covers 13 residues. V was pared by 2 bases and J by 6 bases, with 6 bases of the junction left unmatched. Germline CDR1 is GTSNPN and CDR2 is SVGIG (reference sequence). CDR3 amino acids: CAWSLGGASEAFF. The CDR3 DNA reads TGTGCCTGGAGTTTAGGGGGCGCCTCTGAAGCTTTCTTT.

This chain links TRBV7-9 with TRBJ1-2; 8 nucleotides agree with TRBD1. The CDR3 is 16 amino acids. The V and J ends lost 4 bases and 3 bases, in that order; junction bases with no gene match: 10. Germline V gene data show CDR1 as SEHNR and CDR2 as FQNEAQ (reference sequence). For the CDR3, the DNA is TGTGCCAGCAGCTCGTCTAGACTGGACAGGGACTATGGCTACACCTTC. Translated: CASSSSRLDRDYGYTF.

The rearrangement joins TRBV11-2 to TRBJ2-1; 7 positions match TRBD2. Looked up from germline, CDR1 is SGHAT and CDR2 is FQNNGV. The CDR3 contains 16 residues. Trimming removed 5 bases from V and 2 bases from J; junction bases left unmatched: 9. The CDR3 sequence is CASSPRSGQTYNEQFF. The CDR3 bases are TGTGCCAGCAGCCCCCGTAGCGGGCAAACCTACAATGAGCAGTTCTTC.

The V and J genes are TRBV19 and TRBJ2-7; perhaps TRBD1 as D (5 bases). The V gene lost 4 bases and the J gene lost 6 bases, with 13 bases spanning the gap. The CDR3 runs 13 residues. Germline V CDR1 and CDR2: LNHDA, SQIVND (reference sequence). The CDR3 loop reads CASSTGHFGEQYF. The CDR3 DNA sequence: TGTGCCAGTAGTACAGGGCACTTCGGCGAGCAGTACTTC.